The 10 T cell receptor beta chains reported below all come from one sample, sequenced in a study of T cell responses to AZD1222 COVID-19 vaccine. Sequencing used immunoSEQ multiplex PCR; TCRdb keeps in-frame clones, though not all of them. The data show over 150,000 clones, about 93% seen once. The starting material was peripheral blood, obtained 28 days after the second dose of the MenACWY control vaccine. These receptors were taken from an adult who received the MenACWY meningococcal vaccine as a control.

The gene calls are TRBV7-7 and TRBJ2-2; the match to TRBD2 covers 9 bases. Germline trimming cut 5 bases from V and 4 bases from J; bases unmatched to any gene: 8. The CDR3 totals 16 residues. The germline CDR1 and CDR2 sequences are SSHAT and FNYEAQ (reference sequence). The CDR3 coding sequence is TGTGCCAGCAGCCCAGCGTCTAGCGGGGCCACCGGGGAGCTGTTTTTT. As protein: CASSPASSGATGELFF.

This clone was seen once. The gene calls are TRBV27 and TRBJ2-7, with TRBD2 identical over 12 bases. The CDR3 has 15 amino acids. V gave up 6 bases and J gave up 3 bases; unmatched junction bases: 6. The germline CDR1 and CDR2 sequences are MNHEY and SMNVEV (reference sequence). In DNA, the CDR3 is TGTGCCAGCAGGAGTGGACTAGCGGGGCTCTACGAGCAGTACTTC. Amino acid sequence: CASRSGLAGLYEQYF.

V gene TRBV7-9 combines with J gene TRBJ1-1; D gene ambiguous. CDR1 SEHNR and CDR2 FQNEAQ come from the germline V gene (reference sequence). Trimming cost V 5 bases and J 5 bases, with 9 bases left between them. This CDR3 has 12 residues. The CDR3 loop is CASSMGPTEAFF. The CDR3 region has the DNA TGTGCCAGCAGCATGGGTCCGACTGAAGCTTTCTTT.

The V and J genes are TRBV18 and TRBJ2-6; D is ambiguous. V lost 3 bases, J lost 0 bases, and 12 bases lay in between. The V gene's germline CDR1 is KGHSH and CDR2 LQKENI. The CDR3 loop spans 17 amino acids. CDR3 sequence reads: CASSPGGPISGANVLTF. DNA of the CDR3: TGTGCCAGCTCACCGGGTGGGCCGATCTCTGGGGCCAACGTCCTGACTTTC. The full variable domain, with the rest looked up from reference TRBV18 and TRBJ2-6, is NAGVMQNPRHLVRRRGQEARLRCSPMKGHSHVYWYRQLPEEGLKFMVYLQKENIIDESGMPKERFSAEFPKEGPSILRIQQVVRGDSAAYFCASSPGGPISGANVLTFGAGSRLTVL.

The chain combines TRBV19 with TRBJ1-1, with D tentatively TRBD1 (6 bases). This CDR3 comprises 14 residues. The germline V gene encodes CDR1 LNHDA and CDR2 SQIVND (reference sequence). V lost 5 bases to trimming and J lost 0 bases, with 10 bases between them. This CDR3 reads CASSSTGMNTEAFF. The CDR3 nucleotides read TGTGCCAGTAGTTCCACAGGGATGAACACTGAAGCTTTCTTT.

CDR3 region: CASSPTGPPLHF. In DNA, the CDR3 is TGTGCCAGCAGTCCGACAGGTCCACCCCTCCACTTT. The rearrangement joins TRBV2 to TRBJ1-6, with a possible D match to TRBD1 (6 bases). The CDR3 is 12 residues long. Trimming left V 5 bases short and J 11 bases short, with 10 bases between. Germline lookup yields CDR1 SNHLY and CDR2 FYNNEI.

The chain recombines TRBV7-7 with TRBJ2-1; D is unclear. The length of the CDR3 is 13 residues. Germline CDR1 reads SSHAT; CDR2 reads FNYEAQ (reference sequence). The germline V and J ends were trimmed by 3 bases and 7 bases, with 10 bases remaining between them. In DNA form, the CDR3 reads TGTGCCAGCAGCTTCGCAGGTGGGAATGAGCAGTTCTTC. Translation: CASSFAGGNEQFF.

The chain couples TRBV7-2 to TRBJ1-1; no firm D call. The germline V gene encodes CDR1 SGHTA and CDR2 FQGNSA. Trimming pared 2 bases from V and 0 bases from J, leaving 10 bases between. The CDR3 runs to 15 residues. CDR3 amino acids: CASSLQSIMNTEAFF. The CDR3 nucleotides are TGTGCCAGCAGCTTACAATCCATAATGAACACTGAAGCTTTCTTT.

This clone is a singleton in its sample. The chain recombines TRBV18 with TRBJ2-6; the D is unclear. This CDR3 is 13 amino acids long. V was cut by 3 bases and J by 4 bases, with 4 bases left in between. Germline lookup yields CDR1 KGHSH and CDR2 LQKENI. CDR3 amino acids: CASSPGGANVLTF. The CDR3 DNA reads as TGTGCCAGCTCACCTGGCGGGGCCAACGTCCTGACTTTC.

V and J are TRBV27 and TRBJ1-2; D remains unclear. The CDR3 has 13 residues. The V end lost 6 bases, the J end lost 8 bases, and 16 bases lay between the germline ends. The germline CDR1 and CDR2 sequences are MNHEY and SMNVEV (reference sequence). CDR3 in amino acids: CASSRTDHAGYTF. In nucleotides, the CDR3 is TGTGCCAGCAGCAGGACGGACCACGCGGGCTACACCTTC.